The 8 T cell receptor beta chains in this list originate from one sample, sequenced in a study of blood T cell repertoires in COVID-19. Repertoires were generated with immunoSEQ multiplex PCR, while TCRdb's copy carries only in-frame clones and drops some. The table lists 250,000 or so clones, less than 85% of them singletons. Sequenced sample: PBMCs or T cells enriched from blood (not recorded which). These receptors originate from a man aged 55 to 69 who had recovered from COVID-19.

This chain links TRBV21-1 with TRBJ1-6; the table's D call, TRBD1, has no DNA check behind it. TRBV21-1 is reported as a pseudogene. CDR3 length equals 17 residues. DNA for the CDR3: TGTGCCAGCAGCGGAAATTGGGACAGGGGGTTTTACTCACCCCTCCACTTT. It encodes CASSGNWDRGFYSPLHF.

J is TRBJ2-1 and V is TRBV5-1; TRBD1 matches at 7 bases. V trimming: 4 bases; J trimming: 1 base; junction bases outside the gene matches: 8. Per germline, CDR1 SGHRS and CDR2 YFSETQ. The CDR3 length is 16 residues. Here the CDR3 reads CASSRDSTTSYNEQFF. CDR3 DNA sequence: TGCGCCAGCAGCCGGGACAGTACCACATCCTACAATGAGCAGTTCTTC.

The J gene is TRBJ1-1, the V gene TRBV27; 7 bases are shared with TRBD1. J gave up 4 bases and V 5 bases, and 4 bases lay outside the gene matches. This CDR3 is 13 amino acids long. Germline V gene lookup returns CDR1 MNHEY and CDR2 SMNVEV (reference sequence). CDR3 residues: CASSPGQFTEAFF. The CDR3 nucleotides read TGTGCCAGCAGTCCGGGACAGTTCACTGAAGCTTTCTTT.

The chain links TRBV12-5 to TRBJ1-2; D is uncertain. V lost 0 bases, J lost 7 bases, and 12 bases lay in between. CDR1 and CDR2 (germline): LGHNT, FRNRAP. This CDR3 spans 14 amino acids. CDR3 nucleotide sequence: TGTGCTAGTGGTTTGGTACCCTCCACTTCTGGCTACACCTTC. Protein sequence: CASGLVPSTSGYTF.

The J gene is TRBJ2-3, the V gene TRBV11-3, with 7 nucleotides matching TRBD2. Per the germline V gene, CDR1 is SGHNT and CDR2 is YENEEA. V was pared by 3 bases and J by 1 base, with 1 base of the junction left unmatched. CDR3 length: 14 amino acids. In nucleotides, the CDR3 is TGTGCCAGCAGCTTCCGGGAGGGCACAGATACGCAGTATTTT. Translating gives CASSFREGTDTQYF. The variable domain in full, with the rest retrieved from reference TRBV11-3 and TRBJ2-3, is EAGVVQSPRYKIIEKKQPVAFWCNPISGHNTLYWYLQNLGQGPELLIRYENEEAVDDSQLPKDRFSAERLKGVDSTLKIQPAELGDSAVYLCASSFREGTDTQYFGPGTRLTVL.

The chain is built from TRBV19 and TRBJ1-2, with 7 bases fitting TRBD1. J lost 4 bases, V lost 1 base, and 9 bases had no gene match. CDR1 is LNHDA, CDR2 SQIVND, per germline (reference sequence). This CDR3 region has 16 residues. The CDR3 protein is CASSIGSAGGGYGYTF. The CDR3 nucleotides are TGTGCCAGTAGTATAGGTTCGGCAGGGGGTGGCTATGGCTACACCTTC.

The chain joins TRBV19 to TRBJ2-1; perhaps TRBD2 as D (6 bases). This CDR3 is built from 14 residues. Trimming stripped 2 bases from V and 6 bases from J, with 11 bases between. CDR1 is LNHDA and CDR2 is SQIVND in the germline V gene (reference sequence). The CDR3 reads CASSIQTGGNEQFF. The CDR3 DNA follows: TGTGCCAGTAGTATACAGACCGGGGGCAATGAGCAGTTCTTC.

The CDR3 sequence: CASRTGETEAFF. CDR3 nucleotide sequence: TGTGCCAGCAGAACAGGGGAGACTGAAGCTTTCTTT. This chain links TRBV6-6 with TRBJ1-1; 7 bases are a match to TRBD1. Germline trimming cut 6 bases from V and 5 bases from J; bases unmatched to any gene: 3. Germline V gene lookup returns CDR1 MNHNY and CDR2 SVGAGI (reference sequence). The CDR3 loop spans 12 amino acids.